In its sample, the clone carrying this T cell receptor beta chain was seen many times. Its antigen is as yet unknown. This sample was taken from a study of CD8 T cells in ankylosing spondylitis. The study, taken as a whole, reports: A subset of motif variants has previously been described in the synovial fluid and blood of reactive arthritis. Clones linked to disease were reported to show significant enrichment in matched ankylosing spondylitis synovial fluid. In ankylosing spondylitis blood, a motif of fewer than 10 highly homologous TCR beta variants appeared characteristic.

TCRdb analysed the 5' RACE reads with MiXCR anew, one entry per CDR3 protein. Of about 130,000 distinct CDR3 sequences in the sample, about 7% were seen once. The V gene's germline CDR1 is SGHRS and CDR2 YFSETQ. The trim removed 1 base at V and 5 bases at J, leaving 6 bases unmatched. There are 14 residues in the CDR3. This sequence was found in a male donor with ankylosing spondylitis or in good health (not recorded which). V and J are TRBV5-1 and TRBJ2-7, with 7 bases fitting TRBD1. Sequenced input: blood, either unsorted or a sorted T cell fraction (not recorded which). CDR3 in DNA: TGCGCCAGCAGCTTGTACACACAGGGGAACGAGCAGTACTTC. The encoded protein is CASSLYTQGNEQYF.